Given below is one TCR beta chain in context. This entry belongs to a study of T cell changes during pregnancy in multiple sclerosis. The germline V gene encodes CDR1 MGHDK and CDR2 SYGVNS. The V and J ends lost 1 base and 4 bases, in that order; junction bases with no gene match: 8. The CDR3 runs to 17 residues. The method was immunoSEQ multiplex PCR; TCRdb's version includes in-frame clones alone and lacks a portion of them. The data contain tens of thousands of clones, 85% to 95% of them singletons. Sequencing used peripheral blood, obtained after pregnancy. This TCR was sampled from a female donor with multiple sclerosis, enrolled in a pregnancy study. This sequence joins TRBV25-1 and TRBJ2-1; TRBD1 matches at 9 bases. The CDR3 protein is CASSESLRGQGYNEQFF. As DNA, the CDR3 is TGTGCCAGCAGTGAATCTTTAAGGGGACAGGGATACAATGAGCAGTTCTTC.